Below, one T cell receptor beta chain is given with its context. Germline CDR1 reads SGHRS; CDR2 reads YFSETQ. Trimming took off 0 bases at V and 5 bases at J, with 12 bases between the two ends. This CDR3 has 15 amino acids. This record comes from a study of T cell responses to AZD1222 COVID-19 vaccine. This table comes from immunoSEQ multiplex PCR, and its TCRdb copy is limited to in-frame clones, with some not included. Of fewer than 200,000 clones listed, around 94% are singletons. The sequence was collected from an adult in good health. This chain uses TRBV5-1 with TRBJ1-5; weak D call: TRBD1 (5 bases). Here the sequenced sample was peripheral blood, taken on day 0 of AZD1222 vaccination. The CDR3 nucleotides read TGCGCCAGCAGCTTGGAGGGGCAGGGATATCAGCCCCAGCATTTT. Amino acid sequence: CASSLEGQGYQPQHF.